This record covers a single T cell receptor beta chain. Its antigen is as yet unknown. This sample is part of a study of CD8+ T cells in alopecia areata. RNA was extracted and reverse transcribed into cDNA as the sequencing template. Only in-frame clones appear in the TCRdb table, and some are missing; sequencing was by immunoSEQ multiplex PCR. The sample includes roughly 140,000 clones, approximately 60% of them seen just once. This CDR3 spans 14 amino acids. Trimming shortened V by 4 bases and J by 5 bases, and 14 bases separated the two germline ends. CDR1 is MNHEY and CDR2 is SVGAGI in the germline V gene. From PBMCs, CD4+ and CD8+ T cells were sorted. Points from the study as a whole: Sharing of TCR sequences between patients (possibly for HLA-related reasons) was less clear than in mice. Especially in alopecia totalis/universalis, lesional scalp showed greater clonality than normal scalp did. Scalp sequencing captures resident alphabeta T cells of normal skin too.

The rearrangement joins TRBV6-5 to TRBJ1-1; D perhaps matches TRBD1 (6 bases). This receptor was taken from a human donor in good health. Sequenced: CD8+ T cells sorted from blood. The CDR3 DNA follows: TGTGCCAGCAGTTCGCAGGGGCTAGGTACTGAAGCTTTCTTT. Its translation: CASSSQGLGTEAFF.